One sample yielded the 22 T cell receptor beta chains listed below, sequenced in a study of shared clonotypes between healthy human individuals. CD45RO negativity and positive selection for CCR7 defined naive CD8 cells, a population that excluded terminally differentiated effector memory CD45RA+ cells. TCRdb's copy holds only in-frame clones and misses some; the assay was immunoSEQ multiplex PCR. This repertoire shows hundreds of thousands of clones, about 96% found once; its top ten account for roughly 0.1%. The sample was naive CD8+ T cells sorted from blood. The receptors shown here come from a woman in her twenties or thirties in good health.

The rearrangement uses TRBV28 and TRBJ1-1; D ambiguous. The germline V gene has CDR1 MDHEN and CDR2 SYDVKM. With 5 bases removed from V and 7 bases from J, the gap between germline ends came to 11 bases. The CDR3 runs to 12 residues. CDR3: CASSLPLDEAFF. CDR3 nucleotide sequence: TGTGCCAGCAGTCTACCCCTAGATGAAGCTTTCTTT.

The V call is TRBV9, the J call TRBJ2-1, with D maybe TRBD2 (5 bases). The CDR3 covers 14 residues. V was pared by 0 bases and J by 10 bases, with 14 bases between. From germline, CDR1 is SGDLS and CDR2 YYNGEE. For the CDR3, the DNA is TGTGCCAGCAGCGTAGACGGCTCGGACTGGGAGCAGTTCTTC. Translating gives CASSVDGSDWEQFF. The entire variable domain, with the rest obtained from reference TRBV9 and TRBJ2-1, is as follows: DSGVTQTPKHLITATGQRVTLRCSPRSGDLSVYWYQQSLDQGLQFLIQYYNGEERAKGNILERFSAQQFPDLHSELNLSSLELGDSALYFCASSVDGSDWEQFFGPGTRLTVL.

This chain connects TRBV27 to TRBJ2-7; TRBD1 aligns across 9 bases. V lost 2 bases to trimming and J lost 4 bases; unmatched junction nucleotides: 9. CDR1 and CDR2 from the germline V gene are MNHEY and SMNVEV (reference sequence). The CDR3 spans 16 residues. Here the CDR3 reads CASSLRYGTGTYEQYF. DNA for the CDR3: TGTGCCAGCAGTTTACGGTATGGGACAGGGACATACGAGCAGTACTTC.

V usage is TRBV11-3 and J usage is TRBJ2-7; 12 bases map to TRBD2. Unmatched junction bases numbered 9, after V lost 5 bases and J lost 7 bases. The CDR3 is made up of 15 amino acids. Germline V gives CDR1 SGHNT, CDR2 YENEEA. The CDR3 region has the DNA TGTGCCAGCAGCCCGCGACTAGCGGGAGTGGGGGAGCAGTACTTC. This codes for CASSPRLAGVGEQYF.

The rearrangement joins TRBV6-5 to TRBJ1-2; a possible D gene is TRBD1 (5 bases). V lost 8 bases to trimming and J lost 8 bases, with 15 bases between them. Germline lookup yields CDR1 MNHEY and CDR2 SVGAGI. This CDR3 is 12 amino acids long. CDR3 in amino acids: CASWGSSPGYTF. DNA for the CDR3: TGTGCCAGCTGGGGGTCCAGCCCGGGCTACACCTTC.

The chain links TRBV7-9 to TRBJ2-1; 9 bases are a match to TRBD2. Germline CDR1 is SEHNR and CDR2 is FQNEAQ (reference sequence). This CDR3 comprises 15 residues. V trimming: 8 bases; J trimming: 1 base; junction bases outside the gene matches: 6. CDR3 DNA: TGTGCCAGCCGGGCAAGCGGGGGGTCCTACAATGAGCAGTTCTTC. Translated: CASRASGGSYNEQFF.

The rearrangement links TRBV2 to TRBJ2-2, with 7 bases fitting TRBD1. The length of the CDR3 is 15 residues. The germline gives CDR1 SNHLY, CDR2 FYNNEI. Losses at the gene ends were 6 bases for V and 3 bases for J; bases not matched to a gene: 7. As DNA, the CDR3 is TGTGCCAGCAGATACAGGGGCGGTGACACCGGGGAGCTGTTTTTT. It yields the protein CASRYRGGDTGELFF.

DNA for the CDR3: TGTGCCAGCAGCTCCGGGGTTCCTGACGAGCAGTACTTC. Residues: CASSSGVPDEQYF. The rearrangement links TRBV11-3 to TRBJ2-7; a possible D gene is TRBD2 (5 bases). The CDR3 covers 13 residues. Trimming cost V 4 bases and J 5 bases, with 12 bases left between them. Germline CDR1 is SGHNT and CDR2 is YENEEA. Drawing the rest from reference TRBV11-3 and TRBJ2-7, the complete variable domain is EAGVVQSPRYKIIEKKQPVAFWCNPISGHNTLYWYLQNLGQGPELLIRYENEEAVDDSQLPKDRFSAERLKGVDSTLKIQPAELGDSAVYLCASSSGVPDEQYFGPGTRLTVT.

The CDR3 nucleotides read TGTGCCAGCAGCCAAGATCTGAGACAGGACGGCTCCTACAATGAGCAGTTCTTC. Protein: CASSQDLRQDGSYNEQFF. The chain carries TRBV4-2 and TRBJ2-1; D is perhaps TRBD1 (6 bases). The CDR3 covers 18 residues. Germline V gives CDR1 LGHNA, CDR2 YNFKEQ. The germline V and J ends were trimmed by 0 bases and 0 bases, with 15 bases remaining between them.

The chain joins TRBV7-9 to TRBJ2-5; D unclear. Germline V CDR1 and CDR2: SEHNR, FQNEAQ (reference sequence). This CDR3 has 13 residues. Trimming removed 5 bases from V and 4 bases from J, with 11 bases in between. CDR3 DNA sequence: TGTGCCAGCAGCCGTGCCCCGGGAGAGACCCAGTACTTC. This translates into CASSRAPGETQYF.

The sample holds one count of this clone. The J gene is TRBJ2-7, the V gene TRBV6-5; the D gene is possibly TRBD2 (6 bases). CDR1 and CDR2 from the germline V gene are MNHEY and SVGAGI. This CDR3 spans 13 amino acids. CDR3 amino acids: CAGGSGVSYEQYF. The CDR3 nucleotides are TGTGCTGGAGGGTCTGGGGTCTCCTACGAGCAGTACTTC.

The chain employs TRBV27 and TRBJ2-1, with D possibly matching TRBD2 (5 bases). With 4 bases removed from V and 0 bases from J, the gap between germline ends came to 19 bases. CDR3 size: 18 residues. Per the germline V gene, CDR1 is MNHEY and CDR2 is SMNVEV (reference sequence). The DNA for the CDR3 is TGTGCCAGCAGTTCAAACCCCTCACAGCGGTCCTCCTACAATGAGCAGTTCTTC. Protein: CASSSNPSQRSSYNEQFF.

The chain links TRBV27 to TRBJ2-2; D is unresolved. With 4 bases removed from V and 0 bases from J, the gap between germline ends came to 3 bases. CDR1 is MNHEY and CDR2 is SMNVEV in the germline V gene (reference sequence). The CDR3 sequence is 13 residues long. This chain's CDR3 is CASSYTNTGELFF. DNA of the CDR3: TGTGCCAGCAGTTATACGAACACCGGGGAGCTGTTTTTT.

The gene calls are TRBV27 and TRBJ2-7; D is undetermined. This CDR3 has 11 residues. Deletions cut 3 bases from V and 6 bases from J, with 6 bases between. Germline-derived CDR1 and CDR2 are MNHEY and SMNVEV (reference sequence). The CDR3 bases are TGTGCCAGCAGTTTCGCAGGCGAGCAGTACTTC. This encodes CASSFAGEQYF.

The chain joins TRBV28 to TRBJ2-7, with 9 positions matching TRBD1. The CDR3 sequence is 15 residues long. From germline, CDR1 is MDHEN and CDR2 SYDVKM. The junction had 7 bases not matched to a gene; V was cut back by 5 bases and J by 2 bases. The CDR3 DNA sequence: TGTGCCAGCAGTGCGCGCCGGGACAGGGCCTACGAGCAGTACTTC. Protein: CASSARRDRAYEQYF.

The rearrangement joins TRBV11-2 to TRBJ2-3; D is undetermined. This CDR3 contains 13 residues. The ends were cut back, 2 bases at V and 3 bases at J, with 6 bases in the middle. The germline CDR1 and CDR2 sequences are SGHAT and FQNNGV. The CDR3 here is CASSLLLTDTQYF. The CDR3 DNA reads as TGTGCCAGCAGCTTACTTTTAACAGATACGCAGTATTTT.

This clone was seen just once. V and J are TRBV4-1 and TRBJ1-1; D unresolved. V was trimmed by 1 base and J by 0 bases, leaving 9 bases between them. CDR1 and CDR2 from the germline V gene are MGHRA and YSYEKL. The CDR3 is 15 residues long. The CDR3 coding sequence is TGCGCCAGCAGCCAAGGCGGATGGTTGAACACTGAAGCTTTCTTT. The encoded protein is CASSQGGWLNTEAFF.

This chain uses TRBV30 with TRBJ2-1, with 7 bases identical to TRBD2. V was clipped by 5 bases and J by 3 bases; unmatched bases: 10. The CDR3 length is 15 residues. In germline, CDR1 is GTSNPN, CDR2 SVGIG (reference sequence). The CDR3 reads CAWGGELAIYNEQFF. CDR3 in DNA: TGTGCCTGGGGTGGTGAACTAGCGATCTACAATGAGCAGTTCTTC.

This clone has only one observation. The rearrangement joins TRBV28 to TRBJ2-7; 7 bases line up with TRBD2. V lost 5 bases to trimming and J lost 4 bases; unmatched junction nucleotides: 8. There are 14 residues in the CDR3. In germline, CDR1 is MDHEN, CDR2 SYDVKM. The CDR3 region is CASSGGLGGYEQYF. In DNA, the CDR3 is TGTGCCAGCAGTGGCGGACTAGGCGGATACGAGCAGTACTTC. The full variable domain, rest sourced from reference TRBV28 and TRBJ2-7, is DVKVTQSSRYLVKRTGEKVFLECVQDMDHENMFWYRQDPGLGLRLIYFSYDVKMKEKGDIPEGYSVSREKKERFSLILESASTNQTSMYLCASSGGLGGYEQYFGPGTRLTVT.

This rearrangement joins TRBV28 to TRBJ1-2; D not certain. CDR1 and CDR2 from the germline V gene are MDHEN and SYDVKM. V was cut by 7 bases and J by 8 bases, with 20 bases left in between. This CDR3 region has 14 residues. CDR3 loop: CASTLGYLGFGYTF. The CDR3 coding sequence is TGTGCCAGCACCCTGGGATACCTGGGATTCGGCTACACCTTC.

About this clone: One junction end does not reproduce the germline sequence, and a read error may be involved. The sample contains more than one DNA sequence encoding this CDR3. This chain uses TRBV30 with TRBJ1-1; 10 bases map to TRBD1. Germline CDR1 is GTSNPN and CDR2 is SVGIG (reference sequence). The CDR3 runs 13 residues. This chain's CDR3 is CAWIDRGQTEAFF. CDR3 in DNA: TGTGCCTGGATCGACAGGGGGCAGACTGAAGCTTTTTTT.

The chain joins TRBV5-4 to TRBJ2-1; D is possibly TRBD2 (6 bases). Per germline, CDR1 SGHNT and CDR2 YYREEE (reference sequence). The CDR3 has 14 residues. V was trimmed by 2 bases and J by 1 base, leaving 7 bases between them. The CDR3 DNA is TGTGCCAGCAGCTTTGCGGGATCCTACAATGAGCAGTTCTTC. Encoded protein: CASSFAGSYNEQFF.